These T cell receptor beta chains were read from a single sample in a study of shared clonotypes between healthy human individuals. Here immunoSEQ multiplex PCR was the method, and the copy in TCRdb shows in-frame clones only, minus some. The sample has about 1.1 million clones; 77% are singletons. Sequenced: memory CD4+ T cells from PBMCs. The receptors here all came from a man younger than 35 in good health. Some clones in this sample may be carry-over from other donors' samples. Each CDR3 is given with its conserved first and last residue. D genes are given only for firm matches. For some rows the clone size is stated as once, few or many, or as a class when expanded; others skip it.

V: TRBV19
size: NA
J: TRBJ1-5
D: TRBD1
DNA: TGTGCCAGTGGGGTGAGAGGCAGGGGGCAACCCCAGCATTTT
CDR3: CASGVRGRGQPQHF

V: TRBV30
size: NA
J: TRBJ2-2
D: NA
DNA: TGTGCCTGGAGTACAGGGCCCGGGGAGCTGTTTTTT
CDR3: CAWSTGPGELFF

V: TRBV6-5
size: NA
J: TRBJ2-1
D: TRBD2
DNA: TGTGCCAGCAGTTACTCGTCAGCGGGAGATTATGAGCAGTTCTTC
CDR3: CASSYSSAGDYEQFF

V: TRBV28
size: NA
J: TRBJ2-5
D: TRBD2
DNA: TGTGCCAGCTCAACAACTAGCGCGATTGGGGAGACCCAGTACTTC
CDR3: CASSTTSAIGETQYF

V: TRBV5-1
size: NA
J: TRBJ2-6
D: TRBD2
DNA: TGCGCCAGCAGCTCCGGGACTAGCGGGAGGCCGGGGGCCAACGTCCTGACTTTC
CDR3: CASSSGTSGRPGANVLTF

V: TRBV4-2
size: NA
J: TRBJ2-6
D: NA
DNA: TGTGCCAGCAGCCAAGCCGGTCGGGGGTATGGGGCCAACGTCCTGACTTTC
CDR3: CASSQAGRGYGANVLTF

V: TRBV4-2
size: once
J: TRBJ1-4
D: NA
DNA: TGTGCCAGCAGCCAAGAGGGGGCAACTAATGAAAAACTGTTTTTT
CDR3: CASSQEGATNEKLFF

V: TRBV27
size: NA
J: TRBJ2-1
D: NA
DNA: TGTGCCAGCAGAATTACCGAGGGAGCGCACAATGAGCAGTTCTTC
CDR3: CASRITEGAHNEQFF

V: TRBV2
size: NA
J: TRBJ2-3
D: NA
DNA: TGTGCCAGCAACCGGGACAACACAGATACGCAGTATTTT
CDR3: CASNRDNTDTQYF

V: TRBV6-1
size: NA
J: TRBJ1-4
D: NA
DNA: TGTGCCAGCAGTGAAGGCATAGGGAGCGATGAAAAACTGTTTTTT
CDR3: CASSEGIGSDEKLFF

V: TRBV27
size: NA
J: TRBJ1-4
D: NA
DNA: TGTGCCAGCAGTTTAATTCCCACCGTGGGAGGAAAACTGTTTTTT
CDR3: CASSLIPTVGGKLFF

V: TRBV27
size: NA
J: TRBJ1-2
D: NA
DNA: TGTGCCAGCAGTTTGCGTGGTAAGAGGGCTTATGGCTACACCTTC
CDR3: CASSLRGKRAYGYTF

V: TRBV5-4
size: NA
J: TRBJ1-2
D: NA
DNA: TGTGCCAGCAGCTCCGGAGCCTCCTCCTGGGGCTACACCTTC
CDR3: CASSSGASSWGYTF

V: TRBV2
size: few
J: TRBJ2-1
D: NA
DNA: TGTGCCAGCAGTTTACAAACGAGGAATGAGCAGTTCTTC
CDR3: CASSLQTRNEQFF

V: TRBV5-1
size: NA
J: TRBJ1-1
D: NA
DNA: TGCGCCAGCAGCTTGGGGTTAGCAAGAGAAGCTTTCTTT
CDR3: CASSLGLAREAFF

V: TRBV28
size: once
J: TRBJ2-6
D: NA
DNA: TGTGCCAGCAGCCCCTCCGCAGGCCTCTCTGGGGCCAACGTCCTGACTTTC
CDR3: CASSPSAGLSGANVLTF

V: TRBV7-3
size: NA
J: TRBJ2-3
D: NA
DNA: TGTGCCAGCAGCCCTTCGGGGACGATAGAAGATACGCAGTATTTT
CDR3: CASSPSGTIEDTQYF

V: TRBV14
size: many
J: TRBJ1-4
D: NA
DNA: TGTGCCAGCAGCCCTTTAGGGCAGGGGCGAACTAATGAAAAACTGTTTTTT
CDR3: CASSPLGQGRTNEKLFF

V: TRBV11-1
size: NA
J: TRBJ2-1
D: TRBD2
DNA: TGTGCCAGCAGCCTTAGCGGGAGCTCCTACAATGAGCAGTTCTTC
CDR3: CASSLSGSSYNEQFF

V: TRBV2
size: NA
J: TRBJ2-1
D: NA
DNA: TGTGCCAGCAGTCAGGTCGGCAATGAGCAGTTCTTC
CDR3: CASSQVGNEQFF

V: TRBV28
size: once
J: TRBJ1-4
D: NA
DNA: TGTGCCAGCAGCGGGTCGAAATCGGTTAGTGAAAAACTGTTTTTT
CDR3: CASSGSKSVSEKLFF

V: TRBV19
size: few
J: TRBJ1-5
D: NA
DNA: TGTGCCAGTAGTATAACCGGCGTAGTTACGCCCCAGCATTTT
CDR3: CASSITGVVTPQHF

V: TRBV18
size: NA
J: TRBJ1-1
D: NA
DNA: TGTGCCAGCTCACCGCGTACTAGGAACACTGAAGCTTTCTTT
CDR3: CASSPRTRNTEAFF

V: TRBV9
size: NA
J: TRBJ1-4
D: NA
DNA: TGTGCCAGCAGTCGAGGGCAGGGAAACGAAAAACTGTTTTTT
CDR3: CASSRGQGNEKLFF

V: TRBV10-1
size: NA
J: TRBJ2-7
D: TRBD2
DNA: TGCGCCAGCAGTGAGTCTGGCGGGGGATTAAGCGAGCAGTACTTC
CDR3: CASSESGGGLSEQYF

V: TRBV11-2
size: NA
J: TRBJ2-7
D: TRBD1
DNA: TGTGCCAGCAGCTGGACGGACAGGACCTACGAGCAGTACTTC
CDR3: CASSWTDRTYEQYF

V: TRBV5-6
size: NA
J: TRBJ1-2
D: TRBD1
DNA: TGTGCCAGCAGCCCGGGGACAGGAGGGACGGCTGGCTACACCTTC
CDR3: CASSPGTGGTAGYTF

V: TRBV7-3
size: many
J: TRBJ2-5
D: NA
DNA: TGTGCCAGCAGCCCCCAGGTAGGGGAGACCCAGTACTTC
CDR3: CASSPQVGETQYF

V: TRBV7-7
size: NA
J: TRBJ2-1
D: TRBD1
DNA: TGTGCCAGCAGCTCGGACAGGGGCGATGAGCAGTTCTTC
CDR3: CASSSDRGDEQFF

V: TRBV7-6
size: few
J: TRBJ1-1
D: NA
DNA: TGTGCCAGCGGCAGAGGGGAAGGGGACACTGAAGCTTTCTTT
CDR3: CASGRGEGDTEAFF

V: TRBV19
size: NA
J: TRBJ1-2
D: TRBD1
DNA: TGTGCCAGTACCCCCCTGACAGGGAACTATGGCTACACCTTC
CDR3: CASTPLTGNYGYTF

V: TRBV28
size: NA
J: TRBJ2-7
D: NA
DNA: TGTGCCAGCAGTTTAAGACCCCTAGTGGCCCTCCACGAGCAGTACTTC
CDR3: CASSLRPLVALHEQYF

V: TRBV9
size: NA
J: TRBJ2-1
D: NA
DNA: TGTGCCAGCAGCGCAAACTTGGGGGCTGCCTACAATGAGCAGTTCTTC
CDR3: CASSANLGAAYNEQFF

V: TRBV5-1
size: NA
J: TRBJ2-7
D: TRBD2
DNA: TGCGCCAGCAGCGCTGCGGGAGAATTAGGCGAGCAGTACTTC
CDR3: CASSAAGELGEQYF

V: TRBV27
size: NA
J: TRBJ2-1
D: TRBD2
DNA: TGTGCCAGCAGTTTGGCTAGCGGGAGGAGACCTCAGTTCTTC
CDR3: CASSLASGRRPQFF

V: TRBV30
size: NA
J: TRBJ1-1
D: NA
DNA: TGTGCCTGGAGGCCCCCGGGGCGCACTGAAGCTTTCTTT
CDR3: CAWRPPGRTEAFF

V: TRBV29-1
size: NA
J: TRBJ2-7
D: NA
DNA: TGCAGCGTTCACAGGGACCCCGGGGGCGAGCAGTACTTC
CDR3: CSVHRDPGGEQYF

V: TRBV6-5
size: NA
J: TRBJ2-5
D: NA
DNA: TGTGCCAGCAGCGTCGGTTTCACCCAGTACTTC
CDR3: CASSVGFTQYF

V: TRBV28
size: NA
J: TRBJ2-7
D: NA
DNA: TGTGCCAGCAGGGACGTCCTCTCCTACGAGCAGTACTTC
CDR3: CASRDVLSYEQYF

V: TRBV28
size: NA
J: TRBJ1-1
D: NA
DNA: TGTGCCAGCAGCCTTCTTATAGGTGAAGCTTTCTTT
CDR3: CASSLLIGEAFF